Listed below are T cell receptor beta chains from one sample, sequenced in a study of cytomegalovirus exposure and HLA in healthy donors. The assay was immunoSEQ multiplex PCR, and TCRdb's table has in-frame clones only and misses some. The sample carries some 110,000 clones, around 74% recorded once. The sample taken for sequencing was PBMCs. The receptors come from a woman in her 50s in good health and CMV-seropositive. CDR3s include the opening cysteine and the closing phenylalanine or tryptophan. The D gene is left open where the match is weak. Clone sizes are given selectively: once, few, many, or a class where the clone is expanded.

size: .
D: TRBD2
V: TRBV30
J: TRBJ2-6
DNA: TGTGCCTGGAGTCGCGGGGGGCAGAGGTCTGGGGCCAACGTCCTGACTTTC
CDR3: CAWSRGGQRSGANVLTF

size: few
D: .
V: TRBV6-1
J: TRBJ1-2
DNA: TGTGCCAGCAGTGAAGCGCTCCTGGCTTATGGCTACACCTTC
CDR3: CASSEALLAYGYTF

size: once
D: .
V: TRBV5-5
J: TRBJ2-7
DNA: TGTGCCAGCAGCTTGGCGGCCAGTGAGGGGGTTTACGAGCAGTACTTC
CDR3: CASSLAASEGVYEQYF

size: .
D: TRBD1
V: TRBV11-2
J: TRBJ1-6
DNA: TGTGCCAGCAGGCGGGACAGGCTAAATTCACCCCTCCACTTT
CDR3: CASRRDRLNSPLHF

size: .
D: .
V: TRBV11-2
J: TRBJ2-4
DNA: TGTGCCAGCAGCTTAGTCAGTGCCAAAAACATTCAGTACTTC
CDR3: CASSLVSAKNIQYF

size: .
D: TRBD1
V: TRBV7-8
J: TRBJ1-6
DNA: TGTGCCAGCAGCACGACAGGGTGGAATTCACCCCTCCACTTT
CDR3: CASSTTGWNSPLHF

size: .
D: TRBD1
V: TRBV27
J: TRBJ1-5
DNA: TGTGCCAGCAGTTCTGGGGAGGGACAGGCGTTCAATCAGCCCCAGCATTTT
CDR3: CASSSGEGQAFNQPQHF

size: .
D: TRBD2
V: TRBV4-1
J: TRBJ2-3
DNA: TGCGCCAGCAGCCAAAGACCAGCGGGGGACGATACAGATACGCAGTATTTT
CDR3: CASSQRPAGDDTDTQYF

size: .
D: .
V: TRBV20-1
J: TRBJ2-1
DNA: TGCAGTGCTAGAGAAGCCGTTGAGCAGTTCTTC
CDR3: CSAREAVEQFF

size: .
D: TRBD1
V: TRBV4-1
J: TRBJ2-7
DNA: TGCGCCAGCAGCCGAGGACCTGGGACAGGGGCGGACGAGCAGTACTTC
CDR3: CASSRGPGTGADEQYF

size: .
D: .
V: TRBV5-1
J: TRBJ2-1
DNA: TGCGCCAGCAGCTTCAGGGGGGAGGATCGGGAGCAGTTCTTC
CDR3: CASSFRGEDREQFF

size: .
D: TRBD2
V: TRBV27
J: TRBJ2-7
DNA: TGTGCCAGCAGTTTATCGTCTAGCGGGGTCCAATCCTACGAGCAGTACTTC
CDR3: CASSLSSSGVQSYEQYF

size: .
D: .
V: TRBV6-5
J: TRBJ1-5
DNA: TGTGCCAGCAGTCGTACAGAGCGGGCGAATCAGCCCCAGCATTTT
CDR3: CASSRTERANQPQHF

size: .
D: TRBD2
V: TRBV6-1
J: TRBJ2-2
DNA: TGTGCCAGCAGCCCCGGACTAGTGCGCGGGGAGCTGTTTTTT
CDR3: CASSPGLVRGELFF

size: .
D: TRBD1
V: TRBV15
J: TRBJ1-3
DNA: TGTGCCACCAGCGACCGGGACAGGGGACTCGTCTCTGGAAACACCATATATTTT
CDR3: CATSDRDRGLVSGNTIYF

size: .
D: .
V: TRBV9
J: TRBJ2-1
DNA: TGTGCCAGCAGCCAACGGTGGGCCTCACAACTAGATGAGCAGTTCTTC
CDR3: CASSQRWASQLDEQFF

size: many
D: .
V: TRBV30
J: TRBJ2-5
DNA: TGTGCCTGGAGTCGAAGAACAGGGAAAAAAGAGACCCAGTACTTC
CDR3: CAWSRRTGKKETQYF

size: few
D: TRBD2
V: TRBV4-1
J: TRBJ2-5
DNA: TGCGCCAGCAGCCAAGATTCTGGTGTAGCGGGGGGGCGAGGAGAGACCCAGTACTTC
CDR3: CASSQDSGVAGGRGETQYF

size: .
D: .
V: TRBV7-2
J: TRBJ2-7
DNA: TGTGCCAGCGGCCCGGACAGTTACGAGCAGTACTTC
CDR3: CASGPDSYEQYF

size: .
D: .
V: TRBV4-2
J: TRBJ2-3
DNA: TGTGCCAGCAGCCAAGATCTAGATACGCAGTATTTT
CDR3: CASSQDLDTQYF

size: .
D: TRBD2
V: TRBV29-1
J: TRBJ2-3
DNA: TGCAGTTATTCGGGGGGGGCGCGGACAGATACGCAGTATTTT
CDR3: CSYSGGARTDTQYF

size: .
D: TRBD1
V: TRBV14
J: TRBJ2-2
DNA: TGTGCCAGCAGCCAAGGAATGGGGACAGTCACCACCGGGGAGCTGTTTTTT
CDR3: CASSQGMGTVTTGELFF

size: .
D: TRBD2
V: TRBV4-2
J: TRBJ2-3
DNA: TGTGCCAGCAGCCCCCGGACTAGCGGGGGCACAGATACGCAGTATTTT
CDR3: CASSPRTSGGTDTQYF

size: .
D: .
V: TRBV7-9
J: TRBJ2-6
DNA: TGTGCCAGCAGCTTAGTGCTAGGGGTATACGGGGCCAACGTCCTGACTTTC
CDR3: CASSLVLGVYGANVLTF

size: .
D: .
V: TRBV10-2
J: TRBJ1-6
DNA: TGCGCCAGCATAAGGGACACGGCTTCACCCCTCCACTTT
CDR3: CASIRDTASPLHF

size: .
D: .
V: TRBV5-1
J: TRBJ2-5
DNA: TGCGCCAGCAGCTTGGTGGGCGGAGGAGCGGAGACCCAGTACTTC
CDR3: CASSLVGGGAETQYF

size: once
D: .
V: TRBV25-1
J: TRBJ2-7
DNA: TGTGCCAGCAGTGGTACGGTTGAGGTCTACGAGCAGTACTTC
CDR3: CASSGTVEVYEQYF

size: few
D: .
V: TRBV28
J: TRBJ1-3
DNA: TGTGCCAGCACCCCTAGAGGCTCTGGAAACACCATATATTTT
CDR3: CASTPRGSGNTIYF

size: few
D: .
V: TRBV13
J: TRBJ1-6
DNA: TGTGCCAGCAGCTTAAGGCGGGGTGGCACCTATAATTCACCCCTCCACTTT
CDR3: CASSLRRGGTYNSPLHF

size: .
D: TRBD1
V: TRBV11-3
J: TRBJ2-1
DNA: TGTGCCAGCAGCTTAGGGGACAGGGGCTCCTACAATGAGCAGTTCTTC
CDR3: CASSLGDRGSYNEQFF

size: .
D: .
V: TRBV4-1
J: TRBJ2-1
DNA: TGCGCCAGCAGCCGTGGCAGGCTCAATGAGCAGTTCTTC
CDR3: CASSRGRLNEQFF

size: .
D: TRBD2
V: TRBV4-2
J: TRBJ2-1
DNA: TGTGCCAGCAGCCACGAACCAACTAGCGGGGGGTTTAATGAGCAGTTCTTC
CDR3: CASSHEPTSGGFNEQFF

size: .
D: TRBD2
V: TRBV27
J: TRBJ2-5
DNA: TGTGCCAGCAGTTCCGGGACTAGCGTAGAGACCCAGTACTTC
CDR3: CASSSGTSVETQYF

size: once
D: .
V: TRBV2
J: TRBJ1-2
DNA: TGTGCCAGCCTTTCGTATTCCAACTATGGCTACACCTTC
CDR3: CASLSYSNYGYTF

size: .
D: TRBD2
V: TRBV7-9
J: TRBJ2-5
DNA: TGTGCCAGCAGCCTCGGGTCTAGCGGGGGGGCCTATGAGACCCAGTACTTC
CDR3: CASSLGSSGGAYETQYF

size: .
D: TRBD2
V: TRBV28
J: TRBJ2-5
DNA: TGTGCCAGCCTGGAGCGGGGGGTTGAGACCCAGTACTTC
CDR3: CASLERGVETQYF

size: .
D: TRBD1
V: TRBV13
J: TRBJ2-7
DNA: TGTGCCAGCAGCTTAATACGGACAGGTTCCTTTGAGCAGTACTTC
CDR3: CASSLIRTGSFEQYF

size: few
D: .
V: TRBV28
J: TRBJ2-2
DNA: TGTGCCATCTCTGAGGGGGACGGTCTAACAGTTGCCGGGGAGCTGTTTTTT
CDR3: CAISEGDGLTVAGELFF

size: few
D: TRBD1
V: TRBV7-9
J: TRBJ1-2
DNA: TGTGCCAGCAGTCGACAGGACAGGGGGCGCATGACATATGGCTACACCTTC
CDR3: CASSRQDRGRMTYGYTF

size: .
D: .
V: TRBV9
J: TRBJ2-5
DNA: TGTGCCAGCAGCCCCCAGGAGGGGTTTGGGTGGGAGACCCAGTACTTC
CDR3: CASSPQEGFGWETQYF

size: .
D: .
V: TRBV5-4
J: TRBJ2-5
DNA: TGTGCCAGCAGCGAGGCGGGTGTACAAGAGACCCAGTACTTC
CDR3: CASSEAGVQETQYF

size: few
D: TRBD2
V: TRBV5-1
J: TRBJ2-3
DNA: TGCGCCAGCAGCGTGCCCGGGGGGGACACAGATACGCAGTATTTT
CDR3: CASSVPGGDTDTQYF

size: once
D: .
V: TRBV7-2
J: TRBJ2-7
DNA: TGTGCCAGCAGCTTCTCTAGCACCTCCTACGAGCAGTACTTC
CDR3: CASSFSSTSYEQYF

size: .
D: TRBD1
V: TRBV7-2
J: TRBJ2-7
DNA: TGTGCCAGCAGGGGTCGGGGGACAGGGGGAATTTACGAGCAGTACTTC
CDR3: CASRGRGTGGIYEQYF

size: once
D: TRBD1
V: TRBV9
J: TRBJ2-7
DNA: TGTGCCAGCAGCGTCGGGACAGGGGTTCACCACGAGCAGTACTTC
CDR3: CASSVGTGVHHEQYF